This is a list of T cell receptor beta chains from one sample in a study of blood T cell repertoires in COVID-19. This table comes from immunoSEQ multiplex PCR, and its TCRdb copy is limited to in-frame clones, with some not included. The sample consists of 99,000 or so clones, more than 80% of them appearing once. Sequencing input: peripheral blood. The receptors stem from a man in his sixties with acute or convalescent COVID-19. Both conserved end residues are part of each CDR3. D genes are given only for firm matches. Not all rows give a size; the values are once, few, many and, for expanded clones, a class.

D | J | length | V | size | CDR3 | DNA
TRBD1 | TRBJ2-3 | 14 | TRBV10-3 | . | CAIGRTGGTDTQYF | TGTGCCATCGGCCGGACAGGGGGCACAGATACGCAGTATTTT
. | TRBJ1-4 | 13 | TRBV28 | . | CASSLTRVVKLFF | TGTGCCAGCAGTTTAACCAGGGTGGTAAAACTGTTTTTT
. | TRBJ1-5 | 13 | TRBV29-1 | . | CSVQGYSNQPQHF | TGCAGCGTTCAGGGGTATAGCAATCAGCCCCAGCATTTT
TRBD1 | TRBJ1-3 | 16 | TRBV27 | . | CASSFSAGGSGNTIYF | TGTGCCAGCAGTTTCTCAGCAGGGGGCTCTGGAAACACCATATATTTT
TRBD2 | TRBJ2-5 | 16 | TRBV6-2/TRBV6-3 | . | CASSHQNLAGQETQYF | TGTGCCAGCAGTCACCAGAACTTAGCGGGGCAAGAGACCCAGTACTTC
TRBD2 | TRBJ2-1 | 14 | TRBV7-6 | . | CASSHPLAGNEQFF | TGTGCCAGCAGCCACCCACTAGCGGGAAATGAGCAGTTCTTC
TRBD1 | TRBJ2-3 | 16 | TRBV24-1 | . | CATSVPGTGSTDTQYF | TGTGCCACCAGTGTCCCCGGGACAGGGAGCACAGATACGCAGTATTTT
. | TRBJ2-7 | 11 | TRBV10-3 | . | CGAGGSYEQYF | TGTGGCGCCGGGGGATCCTACGAGCAGTACTTC
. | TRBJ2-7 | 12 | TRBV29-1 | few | CSVAWDMDEQYF | TGCAGCGTTGCCTGGGACATGGACGAGCAGTACTTC
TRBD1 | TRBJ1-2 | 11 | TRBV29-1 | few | CSATGGLGYTF | TGCAGCGCAACAGGGGGCCTTGGCTACACCTTC
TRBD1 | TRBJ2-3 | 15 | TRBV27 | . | CASSPGTVITDTQYF | TGTGCCAGCAGCCCCGGGACAGTCATCACAGATACGCAGTATTTT
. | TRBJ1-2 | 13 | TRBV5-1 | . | CASSLGPSRGSTF | TGCGCCAGCAGCTTAGGGCCCTCACGGGGATCCACCTTC
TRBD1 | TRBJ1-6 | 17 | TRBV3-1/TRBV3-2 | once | CASSQAPPGTGNSPLHF | TGTGCCAGCAGCCAGGCCCCTCCCGGGACAGGAAATTCACCCCTCCACTTT
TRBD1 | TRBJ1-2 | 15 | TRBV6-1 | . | CASSERGRGDYGYTF | TGTGCCAGCAGTGAAAGGGGCAGGGGGGACTATGGCTACACCTTC
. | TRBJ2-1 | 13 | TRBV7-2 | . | CASRTSSYNEQFF | TGTGCCAGCCGAACGAGCTCCTACAATGAGCAGTTCTTC
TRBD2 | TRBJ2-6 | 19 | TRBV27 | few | CASTSPRGEGSAGANVLTF | TGTGCCAGTACTTCCCCCCGCGGGGAGGGGAGCGCTGGGGCCAACGTCCTGACTTTC
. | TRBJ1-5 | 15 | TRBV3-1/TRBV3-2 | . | CASSQDRQENQPQHF | TGTGCCAGCAGCCAAGACAGACAGGAAAATCAGCCCCAGCATTTT
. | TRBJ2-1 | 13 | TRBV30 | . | CAWSVDTYNEQFF | TGTGCCTGGAGTGTGGACACTTACAATGAGCAGTTCTTC
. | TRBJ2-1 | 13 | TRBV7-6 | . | CASSLRTGNEQFF | TGTGCCAGCAGCTTACGCACAGGGAATGAGCAGTTCTTC